These T cell receptor beta chains were read from a single sample in a study of blood T cell repertoires in COVID-19. The protocol was immunoSEQ multiplex PCR, while the TCRdb copy is restricted to in-frame clones and leaves out a portion. The sample comprises 170,000 or so clones, over 75% of which are singletons, and roughly 9% rests with the top ten. Sequenced: PBMCs or T cells enriched from blood (not recorded which). These receptors were obtained from a woman between 18 and 29 years old who had recovered from COVID-19. CDR3s include the opening cysteine and the closing phenylalanine or tryptophan. Each record gives: D gene, J gene, V gene, CDR3 protein, CDR3 DNA. The D gene is left open where the match is weak.

d_call: -; j_call: TRBJ1-2; v_call: TRBV5-4; cdr3_aa: CASSLAQEGGYTF; cdr3_nt: TGTGCCAGCAGCTTGGCACAGGAAGGAGGCTACACCTTC
d_call: TRBD1; j_call: TRBJ2-1; v_call: TRBV7-8; cdr3_aa: CASKKDRAEQFF; cdr3_nt: TGTGCCAGCAAGAAGGACAGGGCTGAGCAGTTCTTC
d_call: -; j_call: TRBJ1-1; v_call: TRBV5-1; cdr3_aa: CASSWGGPNTEAFF; cdr3_nt: TGCGCCAGCAGCTGGGGGGGCCCGAACACTGAAGCTTTCTTT
d_call: -; j_call: TRBJ2-1; v_call: TRBV15; cdr3_aa: CATSRDAVSYNEQFF; cdr3_nt: TGTGCCACCAGCAGAGATGCGGTCTCCTACAATGAGCAGTTCTTC
d_call: -; j_call: TRBJ1-1; v_call: TRBV2; cdr3_aa: CASGGAYGTEAFF; cdr3_nt: TGTGCCAGCGGGGGGGCCTACGGGACTGAAGCTTTCTTT
d_call: TRBD1; j_call: TRBJ1-1; v_call: TRBV24-1; cdr3_aa: CATSGAGGQGGNTEAFF; cdr3_nt: TGTGCCACCAGTGGAGCTGGGGGACAGGGGGGGAACACTGAAGCTTTCTTT
d_call: -; j_call: TRBJ2-2; v_call: TRBV30; cdr3_aa: CAWSHPGVDTGELFF; cdr3_nt: TGTGCCTGGAGCCACCCGGGAGTTGACACCGGGGAGCTGTTTTTT
d_call: -; j_call: TRBJ1-2; v_call: TRBV19; cdr3_aa: CASSSTPYGYTF; cdr3_nt: TGTGCCAGTAGTTCGACACCTTATGGCTACACCTTC
d_call: TRBD2; j_call: TRBJ2-7; v_call: TRBV11-3; cdr3_aa: CASSYTSGSYEQYF; cdr3_nt: TGTGCCAGCAGCTATACTAGCGGGTCCTACGAGCAGTACTTC
d_call: -; j_call: TRBJ1-3; v_call: TRBV19; cdr3_aa: CASRPGHSGNTIYF; cdr3_nt: TGTGCCAGTAGGCCGGGACACTCTGGAAACACCATATATTTT
d_call: TRBD2; j_call: TRBJ2-7; v_call: TRBV5-4; cdr3_aa: CASSFGLAGGYEQYF; cdr3_nt: TGTGCCAGCAGCTTCGGACTAGCGGGGGGGTACGAGCAGTACTTC
d_call: TRBD2; j_call: TRBJ2-7; v_call: TRBV10-3; cdr3_aa: CAISESRRASGRGSYEQYF; cdr3_nt: TGTGCCATCAGTGAGTCAAGGAGGGCTAGCGGGAGAGGGTCCTACGAGCAGTACTTC
d_call: -; j_call: TRBJ2-1; v_call: TRBV5-4; cdr3_aa: CASSLRGGLGEQFF; cdr3_nt: TGTGCCAGCAGCTTAAGGGGGGGATTGGGTGAGCAGTTCTTC
d_call: TRBD1; j_call: TRBJ1-1; v_call: TRBV19; cdr3_aa: CASRGTGSAEAFF; cdr3_nt: TGTGCCAGCCGAGGGACAGGGTCGGCTGAAGCTTTCTTT
d_call: -; j_call: TRBJ2-7; v_call: TRBV28; cdr3_aa: CASRESTGSYEQYF; cdr3_nt: TGTGCCAGCAGAGAGTCGACGGGCTCCTACGAGCAGTACTTC
d_call: TRBD2; j_call: TRBJ2-1; v_call: TRBV6-1; cdr3_aa: CASSVGTSGTRNEQFF; cdr3_nt: TGTGCCAGCAGTGTCGGGACTAGCGGAACCCGCAATGAGCAGTTCTTC
d_call: TRBD2; j_call: TRBJ2-6; v_call: TRBV19; cdr3_aa: CASKTRGDTNSGANVLTF; cdr3_nt: TGTGCCAGTAAAACGCGGGGGGACACTAACTCTGGGGCCAACGTCCTGACTTTC
d_call: TRBD2; j_call: TRBJ2-2; v_call: TRBV24-1; cdr3_aa: CATSERLAGSYTGELFF; cdr3_nt: TGTGCCACCAGTGAAAGACTAGCGGGGAGTTACACCGGGGAGCTGTTTTTT
d_call: TRBD1; j_call: TRBJ2-7; v_call: TRBV5-5; cdr3_aa: CASSLADRGGYEQYF; cdr3_nt: TGTGCCAGCAGCTTGGCCGACAGGGGCGGGTACGAGCAGTACTTC
d_call: TRBD2; j_call: TRBJ2-7; v_call: TRBV29-1; cdr3_aa: CSVASSGRPYEQYF; cdr3_nt: TGCAGCGTCGCCTCTAGCGGGAGGCCCTACGAGCAGTACTTC
d_call: -; j_call: TRBJ2-1; v_call: TRBV19; cdr3_aa: CASRRGGSGYNEQFF; cdr3_nt: TGTGCCAGTAGAAGAGGCGGTAGCGGATACAATGAGCAGTTCTTC
d_call: -; j_call: TRBJ1-4; v_call: TRBV4-1; cdr3_aa: CASSQGSGANEKLFF; cdr3_nt: TGCGCCAGCAGCCAAGGTTCAGGGGCTAATGAAAAACTGTTTTTT
d_call: TRBD2; j_call: TRBJ2-3; v_call: TRBV28; cdr3_aa: CASSDAGVLTDTQYF; cdr3_nt: TGTGCCAGCAGCGACGCGGGGGTCCTCACAGATACGCAGTATTTT
d_call: -; j_call: TRBJ1-2; v_call: TRBV10-1; cdr3_aa: CASRYGTRRYTF; cdr3_nt: TGCGCCAGCAGGTACGGGACACGCCGCTACACCTTC
d_call: -; j_call: TRBJ1-4; v_call: TRBV25-1; cdr3_aa: CASRRDANEKLFF; cdr3_nt: TGTGCCAGCCGGCGGGACGCTAATGAAAAACTGTTTTTT
d_call: TRBD1; j_call: TRBJ1-2; v_call: TRBV28; cdr3_aa: CASSSQGDRPYGYTF; cdr3_nt: TGTGCCAGCAGTTCGCAGGGGGACAGACCTTATGGCTACACCTTC
d_call: -; j_call: TRBJ1-1; v_call: TRBV27; cdr3_aa: CASSFSTGFEGVNTEAFF; cdr3_nt: TGTGCCAGCAGTTTTTCAACAGGGTTCGAGGGGGTGAACACTGAAGCTTTCTTT
d_call: -; j_call: TRBJ2-7; v_call: TRBV2; cdr3_aa: CASSETEEGNSYEQYF; cdr3_nt: TGTGCCAGCAGCGAGACGGAGGAGGGCAACTCCTACGAGCAGTACTTC
d_call: -; j_call: TRBJ1-2; v_call: TRBV7-9; cdr3_aa: CASSRQDYGYTF; cdr3_nt: TGTGCCAGCAGTCGACAGGACTATGGCTACACCTTC
d_call: -; j_call: TRBJ1-1; v_call: TRBV28; cdr3_aa: CASSSGGLNTEAFF; cdr3_nt: TGTGCCAGCAGTTCGGGGGGGTTGAACACTGAAGCTTTCTTT
d_call: -; j_call: TRBJ1-1; v_call: TRBV2; cdr3_aa: CASSEEEGGTEAFF; cdr3_nt: TGTGCCAGCAGTGAAGAGGAGGGAGGCACTGAAGCTTTCTTT
d_call: TRBD2; j_call: TRBJ2-2; v_call: TRBV3-1/TRBV3-2; cdr3_aa: CASSQLSGRSNTGELFF; cdr3_nt: TGTGCCAGCAGCCAATTGAGCGGGAGGTCGAACACCGGGGAGCTGTTTTTT
d_call: -; j_call: TRBJ1-1; v_call: TRBV11-2; cdr3_aa: CASSLGTGRPEAFF; cdr3_nt: TGTGCCAGCAGCTTAGGAACAGGGCGGCCTGAAGCTTTCTTT